The 2 T cell receptor beta chains listed next were all sequenced from one sample in a study of somatic mutations in cytotoxic T cells in rheumatoid arthritis. This table comes from immunoSEQ multiplex PCR, and its TCRdb copy is limited to in-frame clones, with some not included. The sample includes 8,500 to 10,000 clones, 60% to 80% of them seen just once. Sequencing used CD8+ T cells sorted from blood. These TCRs come from an adult with rheumatoid arthritis.

The rearrangement joins TRBV19 to TRBJ2-1; 7 bases are a match to TRBD2. Germline CDR1 reads LNHDA; CDR2 reads SQIVND (reference sequence). The CDR3 sequence is 16 residues long. With 1 base clipped from V and 2 bases from J, the junction kept 5 bases outside the gene matches. The CDR3 loop is CASSIGAGSAYNEQFF. CDR3 coding DNA: TGTGCCAGTAGTATAGGAGCGGGATCGGCCTACAATGAGCAGTTCTTC. The variable domain in full, completed from reference TRBV19 and TRBJ2-1, reads DGGITQSPKYLFRKEGQNVTLSCEQNLNHDAMYWYRQDPGQGLRLIYYSQIVNDFQKGDIAEGYSVSREKKESFPLTVTSAQKNPTAFYLCASSIGAGSAYNEQFFGPGTRLTVL.

This chain connects TRBV30 to TRBJ2-3; 8 positions match TRBD2. Trimming removed 5 bases from V and 3 bases from J; junction bases left unmatched: 7. Looked up from germline, CDR1 is GTSNPN and CDR2 is SVGIG (reference sequence). CDR3 size: 14 residues. This CDR3 reads CAWLRGGRTDTQYF. CDR3 in DNA: TGTGCCTGGCTCCGGGGGGGGAGAACAGATACGCAGTATTTT. Full variable domain (outside the CDR3, taken from reference TRBV30 and TRBJ2-3): SQTIHQWPATLVQPVGSPLSLECTVEGTSNPNLYWYRQAAGRGLQLLFYSVGIGQISSEVPQNLSASRPQDRQFILSSKKLLLSDSGFYLCAWLRGGRTDTQYFGPGTRLTVL.